This record concerns one TCR beta chain sequence. No antigen is known for it. Trimming took off 0 bases at V and 4 bases at J, with 13 bases between the two ends. The germline gives CDR1 MGHRA, CDR2 YSYEKL. This CDR3 region has 15 residues. The sample comes from a study of T-cell memory formation after mild COVID-19. Study as a whole: Most TCR clusters belonged to a single donor.

Regarding the study as a whole: CD8+ contracting clones occupied EMRA, while CD4+ ones occupied mainly CM and EM. Contracting clones, day 15 to 85, had balanced CD4/CD8, and later expanders favored CD4+.

5'RACE with constant-segment primers yielded barcoded, UMI-tagged TCR alpha and TCR beta cDNA libraries. In TCRdb, the 5' RACE reads were re-called with MiXCR into one record per CDR3 protein. The table has 270,000 or so distinct CDR3 sequences, roughly 17% seen once. Input material: PBMCs or a T cell subset sorted from them (not recorded which). The TCR originated in a man between 18 and 29 years old who had mild COVID-19 (a few samples of this study predate the infection). Cell type and time point are not known. This rearrangement joins TRBV4-1 to TRBJ2-7; D perhaps matches TRBD2 (6 bases). The chain's CDR3 is CASSQDRGNWYEQYF. The CDR3 region has the DNA TGCGCCAGCAGCCAAGATCGGGGGAACTGGTACGAGCAGTACTTC.